This T cell receptor beta chain is from a study of circulating and synovial CD4+ cells in juvenile arthritis. Study-wide findings and caveats: Bulk blood CD4 samples held at least an order of magnitude more or fewer genomes than CPL. Bulk blood CD4 repertoires were more diverse than these.

The V end was cut by 8 bases, the J end by 3 bases, with 16 bases between. CDR1 is MNHEY, CDR2 SVGAGI, per germline. The CDR3 totals 14 residues. As regards this clone: No antigen is known for it.

Sequencing used immunoSEQ multiplex PCR; TCRdb keeps in-frame clones, though not all of them. The data show around 31,000 clones, just under 97% seen once. The genes are TRBV6-5 and TRBJ1-1; D is ambiguous. The sequenced material came from CD4+ T cells from blood. The receptor was isolated from a human donor with juvenile idiopathic arthritis. CDR3 in amino acids: CASSWAARDTEAFF. Written as DNA, the CDR3 is TGTGCCAGCTCCTGGGCAGCGCGGGACACTGAAGCTTTCTTT.